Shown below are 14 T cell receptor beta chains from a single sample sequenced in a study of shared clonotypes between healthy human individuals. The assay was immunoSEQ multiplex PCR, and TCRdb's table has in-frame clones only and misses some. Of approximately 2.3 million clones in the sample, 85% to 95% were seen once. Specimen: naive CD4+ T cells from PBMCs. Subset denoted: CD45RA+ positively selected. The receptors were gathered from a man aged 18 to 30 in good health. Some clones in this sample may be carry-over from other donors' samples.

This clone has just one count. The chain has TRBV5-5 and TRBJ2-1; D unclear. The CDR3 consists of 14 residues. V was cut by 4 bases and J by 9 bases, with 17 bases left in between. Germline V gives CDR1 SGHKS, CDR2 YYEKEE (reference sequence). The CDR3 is CASSAPLGSREQFF. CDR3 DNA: TGTGCCAGCAGCGCCCCCTTGGGGTCCCGTGAGCAGTTCTTC. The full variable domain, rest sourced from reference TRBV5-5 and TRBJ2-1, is DAGVTQSPTHLIKTRGQQVTLRCSPISGHKSVSWYQQVLGQGPQFIFQYYEKEERGRGNFPDRFSARQFPNYSSELNVNALLLGDSALYLCASSAPLGSREQFFGPGTRLTVL.

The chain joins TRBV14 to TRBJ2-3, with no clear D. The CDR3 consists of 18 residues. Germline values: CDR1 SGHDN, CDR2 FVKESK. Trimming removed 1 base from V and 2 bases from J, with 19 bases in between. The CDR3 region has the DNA TGTGCCAGCAGCCAAGGTCGTTGGAAACAGAGTACCACAGATACGCAGTATTTT. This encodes CASSQGRWKQSTTDTQYF.

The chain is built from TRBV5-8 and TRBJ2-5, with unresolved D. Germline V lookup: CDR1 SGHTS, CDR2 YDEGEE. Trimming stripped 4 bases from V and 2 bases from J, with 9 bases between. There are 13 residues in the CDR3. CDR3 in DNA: TGTGCCAGCAGCCAGCAGGTGCAAGAGACCCAGTACTTC. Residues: CASSQQVQETQYF.

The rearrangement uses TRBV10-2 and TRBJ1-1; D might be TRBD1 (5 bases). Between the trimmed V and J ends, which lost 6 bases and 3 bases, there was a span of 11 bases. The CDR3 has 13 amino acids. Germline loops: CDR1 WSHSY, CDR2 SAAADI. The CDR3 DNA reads TGCGCCAGCAGGGGGGACGGAGACACTGAAGCTTTCTTT. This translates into CASRGDGDTEAFF.

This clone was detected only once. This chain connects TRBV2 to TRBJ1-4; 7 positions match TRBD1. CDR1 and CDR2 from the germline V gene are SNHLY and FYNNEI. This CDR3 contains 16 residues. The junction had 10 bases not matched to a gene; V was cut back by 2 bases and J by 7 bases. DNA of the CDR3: TGTGCCAGCAGTGAACAGGGGGGCGTACTTGCTGAAAAACTGTTTTTT. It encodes CASSEQGGVLAEKLFF.

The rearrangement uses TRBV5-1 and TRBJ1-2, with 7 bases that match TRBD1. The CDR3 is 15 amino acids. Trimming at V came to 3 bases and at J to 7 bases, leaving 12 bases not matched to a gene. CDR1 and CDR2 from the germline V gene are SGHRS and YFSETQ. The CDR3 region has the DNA TGCGCCAGCAGCTCCTATGGACAGGTTGGGGGTGGCTACACCTTC. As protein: CASSSYGQVGGGYTF.

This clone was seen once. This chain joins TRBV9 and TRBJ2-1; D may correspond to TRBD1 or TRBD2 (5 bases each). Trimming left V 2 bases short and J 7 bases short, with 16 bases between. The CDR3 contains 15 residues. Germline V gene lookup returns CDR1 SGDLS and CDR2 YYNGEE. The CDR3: CASSVGAGSGNEQFF. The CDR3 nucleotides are TGTGCCAGCAGCGTTGGGGCAGGGTCGGGAAATGAGCAGTTCTTC. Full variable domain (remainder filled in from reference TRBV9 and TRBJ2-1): DSGVTQTPKHLITATGQRVTLRCSPRSGDLSVYWYQQSLDQGLQFLIQYYNGEERAKGNILERFSAQQFPDLHSELNLSSLELGDSALYFCASSVGAGSGNEQFFGPGTRLTVL.

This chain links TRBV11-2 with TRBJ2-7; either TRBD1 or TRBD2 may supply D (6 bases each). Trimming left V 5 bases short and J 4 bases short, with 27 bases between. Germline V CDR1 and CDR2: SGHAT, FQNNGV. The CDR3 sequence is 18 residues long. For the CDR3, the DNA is TGTGCCAGCAGCGCTATTCAGCGGATAAACAGGGCGGGATACGAGCAGTACTTC. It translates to CASSAIQRINRAGYEQYF.

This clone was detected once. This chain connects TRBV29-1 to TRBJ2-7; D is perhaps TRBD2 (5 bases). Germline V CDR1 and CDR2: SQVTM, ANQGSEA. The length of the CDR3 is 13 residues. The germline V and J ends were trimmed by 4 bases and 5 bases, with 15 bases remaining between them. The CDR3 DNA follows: TGCAGCGTTGTCAAGGAAACTAGAGACGAGCAGTACTTC. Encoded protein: CSVVKETRDEQYF.

The CDR3 DNA is TGTGCCAGCAGCTCCTCCGTCAGCTCCTACAATGAGCAGTTCTTC. It yields the protein CASSSSVSSYNEQFF. The rearrangement links TRBV5-8 to TRBJ2-1; D ambiguous. Trimming removed 3 bases at V and 0 bases at J, with 10 bases between. Germline CDR1 SGHTS, CDR2 YDEGEE. The CDR3 is made up of 15 amino acids.

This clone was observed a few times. The CDR3 loop reads CASRTGASNQPQHF. The CDR3 DNA follows: TGTGCCAGCCGGACAGGGGCAAGCAATCAGCCCCAGCATTTT. This chain joins TRBV18 and TRBJ1-5; TRBD1 matches at 9 bases. Germline V gene data show CDR1 as KGHSH and CDR2 as LQKENI. The J segment lost 1 base and the V segment lost 8 bases, leaving 3 bases of the junction unmatched. There are 14 residues in the CDR3.

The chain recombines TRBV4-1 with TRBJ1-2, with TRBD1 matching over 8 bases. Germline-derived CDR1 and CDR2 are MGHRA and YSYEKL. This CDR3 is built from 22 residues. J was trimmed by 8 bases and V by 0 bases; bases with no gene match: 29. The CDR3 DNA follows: TGCGCCAGCAGCCAAGATGGTGGCAGGGGTGGGCAATCCCAGGGGGCGCCGGGGGGCTACACCTTC. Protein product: CASSQDGGRGGQSQGAPGGYTF.

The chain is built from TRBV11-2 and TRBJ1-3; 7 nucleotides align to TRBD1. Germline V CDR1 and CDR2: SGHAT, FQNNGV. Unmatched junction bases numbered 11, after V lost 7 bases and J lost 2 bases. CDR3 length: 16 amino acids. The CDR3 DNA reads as TGTGCCAGCAAACAAACAGAGGGGGCCACTGGAAACACCATATATTTT. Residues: CASKQTEGATGNTIYF.

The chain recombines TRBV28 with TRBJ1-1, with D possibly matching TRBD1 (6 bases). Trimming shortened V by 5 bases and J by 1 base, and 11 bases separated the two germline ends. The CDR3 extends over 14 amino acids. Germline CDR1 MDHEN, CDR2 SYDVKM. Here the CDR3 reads CASSPGTTNTEAFF. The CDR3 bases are TGTGCCAGCAGTCCCGGGACAACGAACACTGAAGCTTTCTTT. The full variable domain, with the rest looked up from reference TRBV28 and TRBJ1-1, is DVKVTQSSRYLVKRTGEKVFLECVQDMDHENMFWYRQDPGLGLRLIYFSYDVKMKEKGDIPEGYSVSREKKERFSLILESASTNQTSMYLCASSPGTTNTEAFFGQGTRLTVV.